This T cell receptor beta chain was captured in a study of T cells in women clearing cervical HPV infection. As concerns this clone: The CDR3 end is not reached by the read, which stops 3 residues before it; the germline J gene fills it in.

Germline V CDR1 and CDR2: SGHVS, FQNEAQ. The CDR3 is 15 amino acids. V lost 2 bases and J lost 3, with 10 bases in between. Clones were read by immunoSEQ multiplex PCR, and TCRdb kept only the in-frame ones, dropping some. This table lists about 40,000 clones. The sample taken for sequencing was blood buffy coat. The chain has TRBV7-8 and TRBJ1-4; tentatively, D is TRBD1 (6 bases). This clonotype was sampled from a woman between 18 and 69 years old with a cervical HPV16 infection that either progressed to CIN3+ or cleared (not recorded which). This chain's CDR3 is CASSLPRTANEKLFF. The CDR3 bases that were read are TGTGCCAGCAGCTTACCCCGGACAGCTAATGAAAAA.